This T cell receptor beta chain was profiled in a study of beta chain features in type 1 diabetes. This clone occurred many times. Its antigen is not identified. Trimming removed 2 bases from V and 1 base from J, with 8 bases in between. The CDR3 has 14 amino acids. CDR1 is SGHDN and CDR2 is FVKESK in the germline V gene. CD45RO/CCR7/CD25/CD127/CD95/CD27 staining was used to isolate CD4+ naive, central memory, regulatory and stem cell-like memory cells by sorting. Points from the study as a whole: Patients with type 1 diabetes showed fewer VDJ junction insertions and more deletions. In all four CD4+ subsets, TCRB CDR3 length was significantly, moderately reduced in type 1 diabetes. The naive, central memory and Treg TCRB repertoires looked more alike in patients than they did in healthy donors.

Every bit of the isolated RNA underwent reverse transcription, so sequencing read expressed TCRB transcripts. The method was immunoSEQ multiplex PCR; TCRdb's version includes in-frame clones alone and lacks a portion of them. The data show 130,000 to 150,000 clones, roughly an eighth seen once. Input material: central memory CD4+ T cells from blood. This rearrangement joins TRBV14 to TRBJ1-1, with unresolved D. The source of this sequence is a man between 18 and 29 years old with type 1 diabetes. The CDR3 here is CASSQLIGNTEAFF. The CDR3 nucleotides read TGTGCCAGCAGCCAATTAATAGGGAACACTGAAGCTTTCTTT.